This is a list of T cell receptor beta chains from one sample in a study of cytomegalovirus exposure and HLA in healthy donors. Method: immunoSEQ multiplex PCR; TCRdb's copy keeps in-frame clones and lacks some. The sample has roughly 190,000 clones, about four fifths seen once. Material: PBMCs. Receptors originate from a woman aged 25 to 39 in good health and CMV-seropositive. Each CDR3 is given with its conserved first and last residue. D genes are given only for firm matches. Clone size, where shown, is once, few, many, or a class for clones that have expanded.

v_gene,abundance,j_gene,d_gene,CDR3nt,CDR3aa
TRBV5-1,-,TRBJ2-1,TRBD2,TGCGCCAGCAGCCCGAACATAGCGGGAGCCTACAATGAGCAGTTCTTC,CASSPNIAGAYNEQFF
TRBV7-9,once,TRBJ2-7,TRBD2,TGTGCCAGCAGCAATTCGGGACTAGTAGAGCAGTACTTC,CASSNSGLVEQYF
TRBV5-1,-,TRBJ2-5,-,TGCGCCAGCAGCTTGAACACCCAAGATGAGACCCAGTACTTC,CASSLNTQDETQYF
TRBV2,-,TRBJ2-7,TRBD2,TGTGCCAGTCGTGGCGGGGGGTTTGGGTACGAGCAGTACTTC,CASRGGGFGYEQYF
TRBV19,-,TRBJ1-4,-,TGTGCCAGTAGTATTTGGACAGCTAATGAAAAACTGTTTTTT,CASSIWTANEKLFF
TRBV18,-,TRBJ2-1,TRBD2,TGTGCCAGCTCACGCCTAGCGGGAGAGAGCTACAATGAGCAGTTCTTC,CASSRLAGESYNEQFF
TRBV15,once,TRBJ2-3,TRBD2,TGTGCCACCAGCAGAGACACTAGCGGGGCGGATACGCAGTATTTT,CATSRDTSGADTQYF
TRBV30,-,TRBJ1-1,-,TGTGCCTGGAGTTACAGGGTCAACACTGAAGCTTTCTTT,CAWSYRVNTEAFF
TRBV5-1,-,TRBJ1-2,TRBD1,TGCGCCAGCAGCGCCGATTTCGGGACAGTACCCCTAGGCTATGGCTACACCTTC,CASSADFGTVPLGYGYTF
TRBV7-9,few,TRBJ2-1,TRBD2,TGTTCCAGCAGCTCTCCGACTAGCGGGAGACCCTTAGGGGAGCAGTTCTTC,CSSSSPTSGRPLGEQFF
TRBV19,-,TRBJ2-1,TRBD2,TGTGCCAGTAGTAAGTCGACTAGCGGGGGCCCCTCCTACAATGAGCAGTTCTTC,CASSKSTSGGPSYNEQFF
TRBV4-1,-,TRBJ2-3,TRBD1,TGCGCCAGCAGCCCGATTAAGGGACAGGGTGTAGATACGCAGTATTTT,CASSPIKGQGVDTQYF